The 8 T cell receptor beta chains in this list originate from one sample, sequenced in a study of lymphopenia after photon versus proton radiotherapy. Sequencing used immunoSEQ multiplex PCR; TCRdb keeps in-frame clones, though not all of them. The sample yields more than 15,000 clones, roughly 81% seen once. This material consisted of peripheral blood, taken from a patient treated with photon-based radiotherapy. Source of these receptors: a woman aged 45-59 years with pancreatic cancer.

The chain carries TRBV7-2 and TRBJ1-1; TRBD1 matches 7 bases. J was trimmed by 5 bases and V by 3 bases; bases with no gene match: 3. The CDR3 contains 13 residues. CDR1 is SGHTA and CDR2 is FQGNSA in the germline V gene. The CDR3 here is CASSFSTGTEAFF. DNA for the CDR3: TGTGCCAGCAGCTTTTCGACAGGGACTGAAGCTTTCTTT. Full variable domain (remainder filled in from reference TRBV7-2 and TRBJ1-1): GAGVSQSPSNKVTEKGKDVELRCDPISGHTALYWYRQSLGQGLEFLIYFQGNSAPDKSGLPSDRFSAERTGGSVSTLTIQRTQQEDSAVYLCASSFSTGTEAFFGQGTRLTVV.

V gene TRBV7-9 combines with J gene TRBJ2-7, with 7 bases that match TRBD1. CDR1 and CDR2 (germline): SEHNR, FQNEAQ (reference sequence). The CDR3 is made up of 14 amino acids. V dropped 1 base and J dropped 2; count of bases not matched to a gene: 2. The CDR3 region has the DNA TGTGCCAGCAGCTTAGGGGACAGCACCTACGAGCAGTACTTC. Translation: CASSLGDSTYEQYF.

CDR3 amino acids: CASSSSRNGGYTF. The DNA of the CDR3 is TGTGCCAGCAGCTCGTCTCGTAATGGCGGCTACACCTTC. The V and J genes are TRBV7-3 and TRBJ1-2; no reliable D call. Trimming took 4 bases from V and 8 from J, leaving 14 bases between them. The CDR3 sequence is 13 residues long. The germline V gene has CDR1 SGHTA and CDR2 FQGTGA. Supplemented by reference TRBV7-3 and TRBJ1-2, the full variable domain reads GAGVSQTPSNKVTEKGKYVELRCDPISGHTALYWYRQSLGQGPEFLIYFQGTGAADDSGLPNDRFFAVRPEGSVSTLKIQRTERGDSAVYLCASSSSRNGGYTFGSGTRLTVV.

This clone is medium-sized. CDR3: CASTPDRPYLAAFF. CDR3 DNA: TGTGCCAGCACTCCTGACAGGCCATACCTAGCAGCTTTCTTT. V usage is TRBV6-1 and J usage is TRBJ1-1, with TRBD1 as a possible D gene (6 bases). The CDR3 is made up of 14 amino acids. From germline, CDR1 is MNHNS and CDR2 SASEGT. Trimming pared 7 bases from V and 10 bases from J, leaving 22 bases between.

The gene calls are TRBV7-6 and TRBJ2-2, with a possible D match to TRBD1 (6 bases). The CDR3 spans 15 residues. Germline V gives CDR1 SGHVS, CDR2 FNYEAQ. V was trimmed by 1 base and J by 3 bases, leaving 9 bases between them. CDR3 sequence (DNA): TGTGCCAGCAGCTTAGGGACAGCCTACACCGGGGAGCTGTTTTTT. It translates to CASSLGTAYTGELFF.

The sample holds a few counts of this clone. The chain employs TRBV7-8 and TRBJ2-7; 12 nucleotides align to TRBD2. The V gene end was trimmed by 5 bases and the J gene end by 3 bases; junction bases not matched to a gene: 5. The CDR3 runs 15 residues. Germline values: CDR1 SGHVS, CDR2 FQNEAQ. Here the CDR3 DNA reads TGTGCCAGCAGCCCGACTAGCGGGAGAGACTACGAGCAGTACTTC. Amino acids: CASSPTSGRDYEQYF.

The chain links TRBV6-4 to TRBJ2-1; 7 bases map to TRBD1. CDR1 is MRHNA and CDR2 is SNTAGT in the germline V gene. The CDR3 covers 15 residues. Trimming removed 5 bases from V and 6 bases from J; junction bases left unmatched: 10. CDR3 DNA: TGTGCCAGCAGTTCAAGACAGGGTTCTATCAATGAGCAGTTCTTC. Encoded protein: CASSSRQGSINEQFF.

The V call is TRBV7-7, the J call TRBJ2-7, with 8 bases fitting TRBD1. The V gene's germline CDR1 is SSHAT and CDR2 FNYEAQ (reference sequence). The CDR3 is 15 amino acids. Trimming cost V 0 bases and J 5 bases; bases outside gene matches: 6. The CDR3 reads CASSLALGTGNEQYF. The DNA for the CDR3 is TGTGCCAGCAGCTTAGCGCTCGGGACAGGTAACGAGCAGTACTTC.